Included here is one T cell receptor beta chain sequence, with context. This entry belongs to a study of control samples from healthy donors and cancer patients. Germline loops: CDR1 MDHEN, CDR2 SYDVKM. This CDR3 region has 15 residues. V lost 1 base and J lost 5; bases outside the gene matches: 4. Assay: immunoSEQ multiplex PCR; the TCRdb copy retains only in-frame clones and omits some. The sample contains over 80,000 clones, 75% to 95% of which appear only once. The sequenced sample consisted of blood. The clonotype comes from a young man in good health. The chain recombines TRBV28 with TRBJ1-4; TRBD1 matches 7 bases. CDR3 sequence reads: CASSLLSRGNEKLFF. Here the CDR3 DNA reads TGTGCCAGCAGTTTATTATCCAGGGGGAATGAAAAACTGTTTTTT.